Sequencing of this T cell receptor beta chain was carried out in a study of T cell responses to AZD1222 COVID-19 vaccine. Using immunoSEQ multiplex PCR, the repertoire was profiled, and TCRdb retains in-frame clones only, with some absent. Of 95,000 to 150,000 clones listed, about 85% were seen once; the top ten hold around 6.2%. With 3 bases removed from V and 0 bases from J, the gap between germline ends came to 6 bases. CDR3 length: 14 amino acids. Germline V CDR1 and CDR2: KGHSH, LQKENI. V gene TRBV18 combines with J gene TRBJ1-3; D possibly corresponds to TRBD1 (6 bases). The TCR was taken from an adult in good health. The sample in question was peripheral blood, obtained on day 0 of AZD1222 vaccination. The CDR3: CASSPGASGNTIYF. Written as DNA, the CDR3 is TGTGCCAGCTCACCGGGGGCCTCTGGAAACACCATATATTTT.